This T cell receptor (beta chain) derives from a study of T cells expressing NK-cell markers. The wider study: Source material for TCR beta repertoires consisted of sorted CD3+CD56+NKG2C+, CD3+CD56+NKG2C- and CD3+CD56-NKG2C+ T cells. Notes on the study in general: Six donors had dominant NKG2C+ clonotypes that comprised about 1.0-8% of their CD8+ T cells.

With UMIs, 5'RACE template switching was used to make TCR beta cDNA. With the 5' RACE reads reprocessed, TCRdb shows one record per CDR3 protein and no DNA. Its table records about 260,000 distinct CDR3 sequences. Turning to this clonotype: Its specificity is unknown.

The TCR originated in a woman between 18 and 70 years old in good health. Sequencing was done on a sample of blood T cells: a sorted CD56 or NKG2C T cell subset, CD4+ or CD8+ T cells, or bulk PBMC T cells (not recorded which).

The CDR3 region is CAISAGRDGDEQYF. This sequence joins TRBV10-3 and TRBJ2-7; the TRBD1 assignment by TCRdb is unverifiable without DNA. The CDR3 is 14 residues long. CDR1 is ENHRY and CDR2 is SYGVKD in the germline V gene.